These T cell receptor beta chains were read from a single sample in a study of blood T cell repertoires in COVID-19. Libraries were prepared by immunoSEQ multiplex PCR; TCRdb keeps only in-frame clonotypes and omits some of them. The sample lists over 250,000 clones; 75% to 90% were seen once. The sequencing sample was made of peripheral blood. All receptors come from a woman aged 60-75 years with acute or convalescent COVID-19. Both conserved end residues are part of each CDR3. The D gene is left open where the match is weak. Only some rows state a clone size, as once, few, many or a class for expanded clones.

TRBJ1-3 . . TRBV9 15 TGTGCCAGCAGCGTAGATCCAGGGTTAGGAAACACCATATATTTT CASSVDPGLGNTIYF
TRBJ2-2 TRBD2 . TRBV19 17 TGTGCCAGTAGTATTCGGGAGGCCAACTTGAACACCGGGGAGCTGTTTTTT CASSIREANLNTGELFF
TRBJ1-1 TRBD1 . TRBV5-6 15 TGTGCCAGCACCCTCTTACAGGGGGTAAGGACTGAAGCTTTCTTT CASTLLQGVRTEAFF
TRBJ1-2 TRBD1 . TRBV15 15 TGTGCCACCAGCAGAGAGTTAGGACAGGGGGATGGCTACACCTTC CATSRELGQGDGYTF
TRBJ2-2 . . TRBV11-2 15 TGTGCCAGCAGCTTAGGGGGCGCGTCGGGCGGGGAGCTGTTTTTT CASSLGGASGGELFF
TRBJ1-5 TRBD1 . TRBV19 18 TGTGCCAGTAGGTCCGGGACAGGGGGCTCATATAGCAATCAGCCCCAGCATTTT CASRSGTGGSYSNQPQHF
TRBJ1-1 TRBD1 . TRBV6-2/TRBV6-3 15 TGTGCCAGCAGTTACCGGACAGGGAGGGGTTCTGAAGCTTTCTTT CASSYRTGRGSEAFF
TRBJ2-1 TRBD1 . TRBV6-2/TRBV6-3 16 TGTGCCAGCAGTTTCCGACAGGGCGACATACTCAATGAGCAGTTCTTC CASSFRQGDILNEQFF
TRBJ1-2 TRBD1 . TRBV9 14 TGTGCCAGCAGCCCCGGACAGGGCAACTATGGCTACACCTTC CASSPGQGNYGYTF
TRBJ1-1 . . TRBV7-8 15 TGTGCCAGCAGCCCGAGGACAGCCCGGAACACTGAAGCTTTCTTT CASSPRTARNTEAFF
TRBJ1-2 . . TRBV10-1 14 TGCGCCAGCAGTGTGGTCGGGACTCACTATGGCTACACCTTC CASSVVGTHYGYTF
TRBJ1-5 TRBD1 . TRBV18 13 TGTGCCAGCTCACGAGGACAGGGGGAGCCCCAGCATTTT CASSRGQGEPQHF
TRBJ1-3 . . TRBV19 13 TGTGCCAGTAGTATATTATCCGGAAACACCATATATTTT CASSILSGNTIYF
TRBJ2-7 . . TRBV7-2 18 TGTGCCAGCAGCTTAGTTCAGGGGGCGGGAGGGGACTCCTACGAGCAGTACTTC CASSLVQGAGGDSYEQYF
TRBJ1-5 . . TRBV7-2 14 TGTGCCAGCAGCTCGCAGACAGGAAATCAGCCCCAGCATTTT CASSSQTGNQPQHF
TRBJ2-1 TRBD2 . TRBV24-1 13 TGTGCCAGCTCGGGGGGAGGGATCGATGAGCAGTTCTTC CASSGGGIDEQFF
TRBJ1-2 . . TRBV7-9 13 TGTGCCAGCAGCCCCCGTGAGGGCTATGGCTACACCTTC CASSPREGYGYTF
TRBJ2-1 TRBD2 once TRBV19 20 TGTGCCAGTAGTTTCCAAGCACCGGGACTAACCTTTCGAGGGAACAATGAGCAGTTCTTC CASSFQAPGLTFRGNNEQFF
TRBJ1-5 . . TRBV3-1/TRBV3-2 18 TGTGCCAGCAGCCAAGATCCCCAGGGCACTCCGGGCAATCAGCCCCAGCATTTT CASSQDPQGTPGNQPQHF
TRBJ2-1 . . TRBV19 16 TGTGCCAGTAGGGTTAATCAAGCGGGCTCCTACAATGAGCAGTTCTTC CASRVNQAGSYNEQFF
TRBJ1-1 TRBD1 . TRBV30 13 TGTGCCTGGAGTCGGACAGGGGCGACTGAAGCTTTCTTT CAWSRTGATEAFF
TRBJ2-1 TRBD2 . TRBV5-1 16 TGCGCCAGCAGCCCTCTTAGCGGGGGGGCGGTCGGTGAGCAGTTCTTC CASSPLSGGAVGEQFF
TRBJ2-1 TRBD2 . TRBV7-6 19 TGTGCCAGCAGCCCGTCGTTACTAGCGGGCGAAAGCTCCTACAATGAGCAGTTCTTC CASSPSLLAGESSYNEQFF
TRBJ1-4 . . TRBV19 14 TGTGCCAGTAGCCAGCAGGCCAGGGATGAAAAACTGTTTTTT CASSQQARDEKLFF
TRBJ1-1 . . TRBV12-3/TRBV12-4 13 TGTGCCAGCAGTTTTGAGGGTTTCACTGAAGCTTTCTTT CASSFEGFTEAFF